The 25 T cell receptor beta chains given below trace back to one sample, sequenced in a study of early T cells in non-severe SARS-CoV-2 infection. Each CDR3 protein gets one entry after TCRdb re-called the 5' RACE reads with MiXCR. The sample carries tens of thousands of distinct CDR3 sequences, approximately 5.6% recorded once. Sequences were obtained from whole blood. These receptors all stem from an adult who was a healthcare worker with PCR-confirmed SARS-CoV-2 infection or an uninfected control (not recorded which).

This clonotype has ten or more counts. The chain is built from TRBV5-3 and TRBJ2-1, with D possibly matching TRBD2 (5 bases). TRBV5-3 is given ORF status, its function remaining uncertain. V dropped 0 bases and J dropped 3 bases, with 13 bases sitting between them. This CDR3 spans 16 amino acids. For the CDR3, the DNA is TGTGCCAGAAGCTTGGCCGGGGTAAGGGTCTACAATGAGCAGTTCTTC. Translating gives CARSLAGVRVYNEQFF.

The table lists this clonotype with many counts. V and J are TRBV28 and TRBJ2-3; D is perhaps TRBD2 (6 bases). This CDR3 has 17 amino acids. Germline loops: CDR1 MDHEN, CDR2 SYDVKM. V lost 4 bases to trimming and J lost 5 bases, with 22 bases between them. The CDR3 is CASSSTSPAGKGDTQYF. DNA of the CDR3: TGTGCCAGCAGTTCAACAAGTCCGGCGGGGAAAGGAGATACGCAGTATTTT.

This clonotype occurred many times. The chain employs TRBV7-9 and TRBJ1-1; no reliable D call. Germline CDR1 SEHNR, CDR2 FQNEAQ (reference sequence). V lost 7 bases and J lost 4, with 7 bases in between. The CDR3 contains 11 residues. The CDR3 reads CASMPATEAFF. In nucleotides, the CDR3 is TGTGCCAGCATGCCGGCCACTGAAGCTTTCTTT.

This clonotype was picked up many times. The chain couples TRBV4-3 to TRBJ2-1; D perhaps matches TRBD2 (6 bases). CDR1 and CDR2 from the germline V gene are LGHNA and YSLEER. V gave up 3 bases and J gave up 0 bases, with 15 bases separating them. The length of the CDR3 is 17 residues. The CDR3 loop is CASSQVAAKSSYNEQFF. DNA of the CDR3: TGCGCCAGCAGCCAGGTAGCGGCGAAGAGCTCCTACAATGAGCAGTTCTTC.

Ten or more counts support this clonotype. The genes are TRBV6-5 and TRBJ1-4; D is perhaps TRBD1 (5 bases). CDR1 is MNHEY and CDR2 is SVGAGI in the germline V gene. CDR3 length equals 14 residues. V was pared by 6 bases and J by 7 bases, with 15 bases between. As DNA, the CDR3 is TGTGCCAGCAGAGGGACGGGGAGGATTGAAAAACTGTTTTTT. Its protein is CASRGTGRIEKLFF.

The sample holds many counts of this clonotype. The chain carries TRBV7-2 and TRBJ2-2; tentative D call: TRBD2 (5 bases). This CDR3 comprises 16 residues. The germline V and J ends were trimmed by 1 base and 5 bases, with 14 bases remaining between them. Germline loops: CDR1 SGHTA, CDR2 FQGNSA. The CDR3 here is CASSLVTGRRTGELFF. For the CDR3, the DNA is TGTGCCAGCAGCTTAGTTACGGGAAGGCGGACCGGGGAGCTGTTTTTT.

The rearrangement uses TRBV20-1 and TRBJ2-7; D perhaps matches TRBD1 (6 bases). The ends were cut back, 6 bases at V and 3 bases at J, with 15 bases in the middle. The CDR3 contains 13 residues. CDR1 DFQATT and CDR2 SNEGSKA come from the germline V gene (reference sequence). The CDR3 reads CSAEWGQNYEQYF. The DNA of the CDR3 is TGCAGTGCCGAATGGGGGCAGAACTACGAGCAGTACTTC.

This clonotype appeared a few times. The chain joins TRBV12-3 or TRBV12-4 to TRBJ1-2; D not resolved. The length of the CDR3 is 11 residues. Trimming took 8 bases from V and 8 from J, leaving 12 bases between them. CDR3 coding DNA: TGTGCCAGCTCACGGGAATGGGGCTACACCTTC. Its protein product is CASSREWGYTF.

The sample holds many counts of this clonotype. V gene TRBV7-3 combines with J gene TRBJ1-2, with a tentative D call TRBD1 (5 bases). V lost 6 bases and J 8 bases, leaving 10 bases between the germline ends. Germline-derived CDR1 and CDR2 are SGHTA and FQGTGA. The CDR3 spans 11 residues. CDR3 region: CASRGPSGYTF. The DNA for the CDR3 is TGTGCCAGCAGGGGGCCCTCGGGCTACACCTTC.

This clonotype appeared many times. This chain links TRBV9 with TRBJ2-3, with TRBD2 matching over 9 bases. Germline trimming cut 0 bases from V and 8 bases from J; bases unmatched to any gene: 7. The CDR3 is made up of 15 amino acids. Germline V lookup: CDR1 SGDLS, CDR2 YYNGEE. In nucleotides, the CDR3 is TGTGCCAGCAGCGTAGGGCGGGAGGGGAGTGGTACGCAGTATTTT. It is translated as CASSVGREGSGTQYF. Filled out from reference TRBV9 and TRBJ2-3, the complete variable domain reads DSGVTQTPKHLITATGQRVTLRCSPRSGDLSVYWYQQSLDQGLQFLIQYYNGEERAKGNILERFSAQQFPDLHSELNLSSLELGDSALYFCASSVGREGSGTQYFGPGTRLTVL.

This clonotype was picked up a small number of times. The chain joins TRBV29-1 to TRBJ2-3; 9 nucleotides match TRBD1. The CDR3 is made up of 14 amino acids. Trimming removed 4 bases from V and 0 bases from J; junction bases left unmatched: 2. Looked up from germline, CDR1 is SQVTM and CDR2 is ANQGSEA. The chain's CDR3 is CSVGTGVSTDTQYF. The CDR3 DNA is TGCAGCGTTGGGACAGGGGTCAGCACAGATACGCAGTATTTT.

At least ten counts were recorded for this clonotype. The gene calls are TRBV6-1 and TRBJ2-1, with TRBD1 matching over 8 bases. With V trimmed by 0 bases and J by 8 bases, 9 bases remained unmatched. From germline, CDR1 is MNHNS and CDR2 SASEGT. The CDR3 sequence is 16 residues long. The CDR3 DNA is TGTGCCAGCAGTGAAGCGGGGACAGGAGGATGGGATGAGCAGTTCTTC. Translating gives CASSEAGTGGWDEQFF.

This clonotype was seen ten or more times. The rearrangement joins TRBV28 to TRBJ2-1, with D unresolved. Looked up from germline, CDR1 is MDHEN and CDR2 is SYDVKM. This CDR3 has 11 residues. The germline V and J ends were trimmed by 7 bases and 3 bases, with 4 bases remaining between them. CDR3 bases: TGTGCCAGCACCGGCTACAATGAGCAGTTCTTC. It is translated as CASTGYNEQFF.

This clonotype was recorded a few times. The J gene is TRBJ1-2, the V gene TRBV28; 7 nucleotides line up with TRBD1. Germline loops: CDR1 MDHEN, CDR2 SYDVKM. The trim removed 6 bases at V and 7 bases at J, leaving 5 bases unmatched. The CDR3 loop spans 12 amino acids. The CDR3 sequence is CASRGTVSGYTF. CDR3 coding DNA: TGTGCCAGCAGGGGGACAGTTTCTGGCTACACCTTC.

On this clonotype: A much larger clone sits a single nucleotide away, making a read error possible. Since the CDR3 does not end with the conserved phenylalanine or tryptophan, this likely comes from a read error. The chain links TRBV12-3 or TRBV12-4 to TRBJ2-2; TRBD2 might be the D (6 bases). Trimming cost V 3 bases and J 4 bases, with 15 bases left between them. This CDR3 spans 16 amino acids. CDR3 nucleotides: TGTGCCAGCAGTTTGGGACGCAGGCGGGGCACCGGGGAGCTGTTTCTT. Protein: CASSLGRRRGTGELFL.

This clonotype was seen more than once but under ten times. V gene TRBV9 combines with J gene TRBJ2-3; D ambiguous. From germline, CDR1 is SGDLS and CDR2 YYNGEE. V was pared by 1 base and J by 6 bases, with 6 bases between. The CDR3 extends over 12 amino acids. The CDR3 here is CASSVPSDTQYF. The CDR3 DNA reads as TGTGCCAGCAGCGTACCCAGCGATACGCAGTATTTT. Full variable domain (remainder filled in from reference TRBV9 and TRBJ2-3): DSGVTQTPKHLITATGQRVTLRCSPRSGDLSVYWYQQSLDQGLQFLIQYYNGEERAKGNILERFSAQQFPDLHSELNLSSLELGDSALYFCASSVPSDTQYFGPGTRLTVL.

This clonotype was observed at least ten times. The chain couples TRBV4-3 to TRBJ2-1, with 8 nucleotides matching TRBD2. CDR1 and CDR2 from the germline V gene are LGHNA and YSLEER. With 4 bases clipped from V and 8 bases from J, the junction kept 10 bases outside the gene matches. The length of the CDR3 is 15 residues. This CDR3 reads CASSPTTSGRDEQFF. The CDR3 bases are TGCGCCAGCAGCCCTACCACCAGCGGGAGAGATGAGCAGTTCTTC.

The table lists this clonotype with many counts. CDR3 sequence reads: CASSLTGGPGELFF. CDR3 bases: TGTGCCAGCAGCTTAACAGGAGGCCCCGGGGAGCTGTTTTTT. The chain recombines TRBV11-2 with TRBJ2-2, with D perhaps TRBD1 or TRBD2 (5 bases each). The CDR3 is 14 residues long. Between the trimmed V and J ends, which lost 2 bases and 6 bases, there was a span of 10 bases. The germline CDR1 and CDR2 sequences are SGHAT and FQNNGV.

This clonotype appeared a few times. CDR3 sequence reads: CASTPRGQGAEAFF. As DNA, the CDR3 is TGTGCCAGCACACCAAGGGGACAGGGGGCTGAAGCTTTCTTT. The genes are TRBV6-2 or TRBV6-3 and TRBJ1-1, with 11 positions matching TRBD1. The V gene end was trimmed by 7 bases and the J gene end by 6 bases; junction bases not matched to a gene: 7. Germline CDR1 MNHEY, CDR2 SVGEGT. There are 14 residues in the CDR3.

The V call is TRBV20-1, the J call TRBJ2-7, with 9 bases identical to TRBD2. Per the germline V gene, CDR1 is DFQATT and CDR2 is SNEGSKA (reference sequence). Losses at the gene ends were 0 bases for V and 3 bases for J; bases not matched to a gene: 9. This CDR3 contains 16 residues. CDR3 DNA: TGCAGTGCTAGAGACCTACGCGGGAGGGCCTACTACGAGCAGTACTTC. This gives the protein CSARDLRGRAYYEQYF.

The V gene is TRBV18, the J gene TRBJ2-3; D remains ambiguous. The CDR3 loop spans 12 amino acids. The germline V gene encodes CDR1 KGHSH and CDR2 LQKENI. V was shortened by 2 bases and J by 9 bases, with 9 bases between the two germline ends. DNA of the CDR3: TGTGCCAGCTCACCAGGGTCCAGGACGCAGTATTTT. Translating gives CASSPGSRTQYF.

This clonotype was counted ten times or more. V usage is TRBV6-6 and J usage is TRBJ2-5; TRBD2 agrees at 8 bases. J was trimmed by 1 base and V by 5 bases; bases with no gene match: 0. CDR1 and CDR2 from the germline V gene are MNHNY and SVGAGI (reference sequence). CDR3 size: 13 residues. The CDR3 bases are TGTGCCAGCAGTACTAGCGGCCAAGAGACCCAGTACTTC. It yields the protein CASSTSGQETQYF.

This clonotype was picked up many times. The V gene is TRBV28, the J gene TRBJ2-1; 13 bases agree with TRBD2. This CDR3 has 15 residues. After removal of 5 bases from V and 12 bases from J, the junction contained 10 bases not matched to a gene. Per germline, CDR1 MDHEN and CDR2 SYDVKM. The CDR3 sequence: CASSLGLAGEGWQFF. As DNA, the CDR3 is TGTGCCAGCAGTCTCGGACTAGCGGGAGAGGGGTGGCAGTTCTTC.

V gene TRBV15 combines with J gene TRBJ2-7, with 7 bases aligning to TRBD2. Germline V gene lookup returns CDR1 LNHNV and CDR2 YYDKDF (reference sequence). V was clipped by 0 bases and J by 2 bases; unmatched bases: 7. This CDR3 comprises 16 residues. The CDR3 sequence: CATSRDPASGAYEQYF. CDR3 sequence (DNA): TGTGCCACCAGCAGAGATCCGGCTAGCGGCGCCTACGAGCAGTACTTC.

This clonotype has just a few counts. J is TRBJ1-1 and V is TRBV2; D may be TRBD1 (6 bases). Trimming shortened V by 7 bases and J by 1 base, and 16 bases separated the two germline ends. CDR1 and CDR2 from the germline V gene are SNHLY and FYNNEI. This CDR3 spans 15 amino acids. The DNA for the CDR3 is TGTGCCAGCACGTCGGCAGGGGTTTCGAACACTGAAGCTTTCTTT. Translated: CASTSAGVSNTEAFF.